Below are 19 T cell receptor beta chains sequenced from a single sample in a study of Tregs in tolerant kidney transplant recipients. The table came from immunoSEQ multiplex PCR; TCRdb's copy has only in-frame clones and leaves some out. The sample lists 50,000 to 65,000 clones, around 87% seen once, with around 4.1% in the top ten. The nonmyeloablative bone marrow transplants came from related graft donors, with transient mixed chimerism. The sequences come from CD4+ T cells from blood (PBMCs), collected 6 months after the transplant. The receptor set was obtained from a human patient who received a combined kidney and bone marrow transplant. Some T cells may be the graft donor's.

The chain has TRBV7-3 and TRBJ1-1; D gene unclear. The CDR3 extends over 14 amino acids. Germline values: CDR1 SGHTA, CDR2 FQGTGA. V was trimmed by 2 bases and J by 1 base, leaving 8 bases between them. The CDR3 here is CASSLLGPNTEAFF. In DNA form, the CDR3 reads TGTGCCAGCAGCTTACTCGGTCCGAACACTGAAGCTTTCTTT.

This clone has just a few counts. V usage is TRBV10-2 and J usage is TRBJ2-7, with 14 bases identical to TRBD2. The germline V gene encodes CDR1 WSHSY and CDR2 SAAADI. Trimming at V came to 9 bases and at J to 8 bases, leaving 6 bases not matched to a gene. The CDR3 is 13 amino acids. The CDR3 is CASKTSGGAQQYF. The CDR3 coding sequence is TGCGCCAGTAAGACTAGCGGGGGGGCCCAGCAGTACTTC.

The V gene is TRBV7-2, the J gene TRBJ1-5; D unresolved. CDR3 length: 15 residues. CDR1 is SGHTA, CDR2 FQGNSA, per germline. The ends were cut back, 2 bases at V and 8 bases at J, with 16 bases in the middle. CDR3: CASSLQPRLVEPQHF. For the CDR3, the DNA is TGTGCCAGCAGCTTACAACCTAGGCTAGTGGAGCCCCAGCATTTT.

To note about this clone: The junction does not match germline at one end; this may be a read error. Additional DNA sequences in this sample encode the identical CDR3. V and J are TRBV4-2 and TRBJ1-6, with D maybe TRBD1 (5 bases). CDR3 length: 14 amino acids. CDR1 is LGHNA and CDR2 is YNFKEQ in the germline V gene. CDR3 residues: CASSQGGGDSPLHF. DNA of the CDR3: TGTGCCAGCAGCCAAGGGGGCGGGGATTCCCCCCTCCACTTT.

The chain joins TRBV18 to TRBJ2-5, with D tentatively TRBD1 (6 bases). The tail of the sequence fits TRBJ2-7 better, so the J call may be wrong. CDR1 and CDR2 from the germline V gene are KGHSH and LQKENI. The CDR3 is made up of 14 amino acids. The CDR3 DNA sequence: TGTGCCAGCTCACCAGGAAGCAGGGGCTACGAGCAGTACTTC. Amino acids: CASSPGSRGYEQYF.

The chain carries TRBV7-3 and TRBJ1-2; D may be TRBD1 (5 bases). The CDR3 runs to 15 residues. Trimming left V 5 bases short and J 0 bases short, with 13 bases between. Per germline, CDR1 SGHTA and CDR2 FQGTGA. The CDR3: CASSPTTASNYGYTF. DNA of the CDR3: TGTGCCAGCAGCCCTACGACAGCGTCTAACTATGGCTACACCTTC.

The chain links TRBV15 to TRBJ2-1, with 9 bases fitting TRBD2. CDR1 and CDR2 (germline): LNHNV, YYDKDF (reference sequence). J gave up 4 bases and V 5 bases, and 9 bases lay outside the gene matches. The CDR3 loop spans 16 amino acids. The CDR3 DNA reads as TGTGCCACCAGCGGAAAGGGACTAGCAGATTACAATGAGCAGTTCTTC. Translation: CATSGKGLADYNEQFF.

This chain connects TRBV2 to TRBJ1-2; TRBD1 matches 7 bases. The V segment lost 4 bases and the J segment 4 bases; nucleotides outside the gene matches: 9. There are 15 residues in the CDR3. Germline lookup yields CDR1 SNHLY and CDR2 FYNNEI. CDR3 sequence: CASSGDRDSLYGYTF. The CDR3 nucleotides are TGTGCCAGCAGTGGGGACCGGGACAGTCTCTATGGCTACACCTTC.

The chain links TRBV15 to TRBJ1-2, with no clear D. The V end lost 3 bases, the J end lost 7 bases, and 12 bases lay between the germline ends. This CDR3 contains 13 residues. CDR1 and CDR2 (germline): LNHNV, YYDKDF (reference sequence). The CDR3 is CATSSRRVGGYTF. CDR3 coding DNA: TGTGCCACCAGCAGTCGTCGGGTTGGTGGCTACACCTTC. The variable domain in full, with the rest retrieved from reference TRBV15 and TRBJ1-2, is DAMVIQNPRYQVTQFGKPVTLSCSQTLNHNVMYWYQQKSSQAPKLLFHYYDKDFNNEADTPDNFQSRRPNTSFCFLDIRSPGLGDTAMYLCATSSRRVGGYTFGSGTRLTVV.

The V gene is TRBV6-6, the J gene TRBJ2-7, with TRBD2 identical over 8 bases. CDR3 length: 14 amino acids. Germline V lookup: CDR1 MNHNY, CDR2 SVGAGI (reference sequence). J gave up 4 bases and V 6 bases, and 8 bases lay outside the gene matches. CDR3 loop: CASSSGLVGYEQYF. The CDR3 coding sequence is TGTGCCAGCAGCTCGGGACTAGTCGGGTACGAGCAGTACTTC.

The chain carries TRBV7-2 and TRBJ1-5, with a tentative D call TRBD1 (5 bases). Germline V gene sequence: CDR1 SGHTA, CDR2 FQGNSA. This CDR3 has 14 residues. The V end was cut by 5 bases, the J end by 2 bases, with 10 bases between. CDR3 protein: CASSLREGNQPQHF. The DNA of the CDR3 is TGTGCCAGCAGCCTCAGGGAGGGCAATCAGCCCCAGCATTTT.

The chain employs TRBV30 and TRBJ1-4, with no clear D. Trimming removed 2 bases at V and 7 bases at J, with 5 bases between. Germline V gene data show CDR1 as GTSNPN and CDR2 as SVGIG (reference sequence). The CDR3 contains 11 residues. This CDR3 reads CAWSPSEKLFF. For the CDR3, the DNA is TGTGCCTGGAGTCCGAGTGAAAAACTGTTTTTT.

This chain uses TRBV7-3 with TRBJ1-1, with D tentatively TRBD1 (6 bases). Trimming pared 4 bases from V and 1 base from J, leaving 7 bases between. Germline V gene lookup returns CDR1 SGHTA and CDR2 FQGTGA. This CDR3 spans 13 amino acids. The DNA for the CDR3 is TGTGCCAGCAGCTCGACAGGGAACACTGAAGCTTTCTTT. Translated, it gives CASSSTGNTEAFF.

V gene TRBV5-1 combines with J gene TRBJ2-7, with 8 positions matching TRBD1. CDR3 length: 15 amino acids. V was pared by 2 bases and J by 2 bases, with 6 bases of the junction left unmatched. The germline V gene encodes CDR1 SGHRS and CDR2 YFSETQ. The CDR3 spells CASSFRDRGTYEQYF. CDR3 in DNA: TGCGCCAGCAGCTTCCGAGACAGGGGAACCTACGAGCAGTACTTC.

This clone came up once. The J gene is TRBJ2-1, the V gene TRBV9; 11 bases line up with TRBD1. Trimming took 3 bases from V and 7 from J; bases not matched to a gene: 6. From germline, CDR1 is SGDLS and CDR2 YYNGEE. This CDR3 contains 15 residues. The CDR3, as DNA: TGTGCCAGCAGCGCCGGACAGGGGGCAGGGAATGAGCAGTTCTTC. Translation: CASSAGQGAGNEQFF.

The J gene is TRBJ2-7, the V gene TRBV14, with a possible D match to TRBD1 (5 bases). There are 17 residues in the CDR3. In germline, CDR1 is SGHDN, CDR2 FVKESK. Between the trimmed V and J ends, which lost 3 bases and 0 bases, there was a span of 18 bases. CDR3 nucleotide sequence: TGTGCCAGCAGCCATTTACGCTCGACAGTTCCCTCCTACGAGCAGTACTTC. It codes for CASSHLRSTVPSYEQYF.

The chain couples TRBV5-1 to TRBJ2-4; D may be TRBD1 (6 bases). This CDR3 is built from 15 residues. Germline CDR1 SGHRS, CDR2 YFSETQ. V was cut by 1 base and J by 0 bases, with 8 bases left in between. The CDR3 DNA follows: TGCGCCAGCAGCTTGACAGGGCTAGCCAAAAACATTCAGTACTTC. Translated: CASSLTGLAKNIQYF.

CDR3 nucleotides: TGTGCCAGCAGGCCTAGCGGGTCGGGGGCCAACGTCCTGACTTTC. It encodes CASRPSGSGANVLTF. V and J are TRBV6-4 and TRBJ2-6, with 8 bases fitting TRBD2. Per the germline V gene, CDR1 is MRHNA and CDR2 is SNTAGT. The CDR3 runs to 15 residues. V lost 6 bases, J lost 4 bases, and 5 bases stayed unmatched.

V and J are TRBV6-5 and TRBJ2-3; TRBD2 might be the D (7 bases). CDR1 is MNHEY, CDR2 SVGAGI, per germline. The CDR3 spans 14 residues. The ends were cut back, 2 bases at V and 4 bases at J, with 10 bases in the middle. CDR3 protein: CASSYGGGADTQYF. The CDR3, as DNA: TGTGCCAGCAGTTACGGGGGGGGCGCAGATACGCAGTATTTT.